The entry below gives a single T cell receptor (beta chain) sequence along with its context. This clonotype came up many times. Its cognate antigen has yet to be identified. Per-base quality was not reported, and no clone a single base away is much larger than it. Library creation used multiplex PCR. Sequencer: Illumina HiSeq 4000. CDR3 regions were amplified by Arm-PCR with iRepertoire HTBI primers to construct TCR beta libraries. Gel purification was performed on PCR products prior to sequencing. From the authors' description of their analysis: Across samples, around 62 TRBV and 15 or so TRBJ segments were identified and used for gene usage analysis of CDR3 amino acid clonotypes. COPE and FqMerger were used to merge the filtered high-quality paired reads into contigs. BLAST was used to align contigs to IMGT TRBV, TRBD and TRBJ reference genes, and CDR3 was defined according to IMGT. Any clonotype with a frequency above 0.1% was classified as a highly expanded clone. Shannon entropy served as the measure of repertoire diversity, while the Gini coefficient captured V-J evenness. A clonotype was considered public if more than one individual shared it. TCRdb reanalyzed the raw reads on its own, using fastp at Q25 for trimming and MiXCR for clone calling, and kept in-frame beta chains. Under each unique CDR3 protein, matching rows form one entry showing the most common genes and DNA. In this record, the V and J calls reflect TCRdb's handling and not the investigators' own analysis. The sample profile shows roughly 510,000 distinct CDR3 sequences; around 16% of them were found once. Jointly, the top ten make up about 11% of the sample.

The time point label, read with the paper, signifies: newly diagnosed GD, antithyroid drugs for less than 3 months. RNA was extracted from PBMCs in TRIzol for both TCR sequencing and RNA sequencing. Graves' disease was diagnosed according to American Thyroid Association guidelines. The patients came from an endocrinology department in Xi'an, China. From each patient, around 9 milliliters of peripheral blood was collected into an EDTA anticoagulant tube. Ficoll Paque Plus density gradient separation was used to isolate PBMCs, and no further T cell sorting was done. An Agilent 2100 Bioanalyzer and agarose gel were used to check RNA quality, while a NanoDrop 2000 measured RNA concentration. The V and J ends are trimmed by 5 bases and 3 bases, leaving 14 bases between them. Measured from the cysteine to the phenylalanine, the CDR3 is 15 residues long. The retained sequence is limited to the CDR3, 45 bases, with the frame set at the first base. The germline V gene provides CDR1 SGHTA and CDR2 FQGTGA.

The source of the sample is a study of regulatory T cells in long-lasting Graves disease (dated by TCRdb to about 2021). Background on the whole study: Patients with newly diagnosed Graves' disease had been on antithyroid drugs for under 3 months. This study used TCR sequencing and RNA sequencing of peripheral blood to compare persistent Graves' disease patients against newly diagnosed Graves' disease patients. The study was registered as a clinical trial and conducted in China. A total of 35 or so samples were covered by TCR sequencing, comprising some 13 persistent and some 20 newly diagnosed Graves' disease patients.

General conclusions and limits of the study: Sequencing and analysis were restricted to the TCR beta chain. The authors noted that the small sample size was a limitation that may lower accuracy. Persistent disease showed preferential use of TRBV28, TRBJ1-2 and TRBJ2-5, whereas newly diagnosed disease favored TRBV20-1 and TRBJ2-1. Because the primary lesion, thyroid tissue, could not be accessed, the study looked at peripheral blood alone. Compared with newly diagnosed patients, patients with persistent Graves' disease had lower TCR Shannon entropy and fewer highly expanded clones, which suggests clonal expansion. Patients with persistent disease shared more public clonotypes (approximately 2,500) than newly diagnosed patients did (around 930).

These data also formed part of another study, on T cells in Graves' hyperthyroidism and ophthalmopathy. The second investigation adds: A patient counted as having stable Graves' hyperthyroidism if no progression to ophthalmopathy occurred over 18 months of follow-up. Hyperthyroidism patients were aged 18 to 65 years and newly diagnosed, with disease duration of less than 2 months. The study excluded patients with uncontrolled infections, other autoimmune diseases, pregnancy or lactation. Diagnoses were established on the basis of clinical symptoms, serum thyroxine and TRAb, thyroid ultrasound, and orbital computed tomography. The first round of RT-PCR for the TCR CDR3 was performed with the HTBI primer set and the Qiagen OneStep RT-PCR kit. Most expanded thyroid clonotypes (frequency above 0.001) were also detected in blood, suggesting blood repertoires may reflect thyroid immune responses. A 13 V-J signature model separated ophthalmopathy from stable hyperthyroidism, with 87.88% sensitivity and about 81% specificity in cross-validation and 80%/75% in testing. In validation, progression to ophthalmopathy was predicted by the model with nearly 71% sensitivity and 72.22% specificity, a median of about 6.8 months before onset. A discovery cohort of roughly 96 patients, roughly 43 with Graves' ophthalmopathy and approximately 60 with stable Graves' hyperthyroidism, was used to find distinguishing TCR V-J signatures. An independent validation cohort of around 19 hyperthyroidism patients and 17 patients who later progressed to ophthalmopathy tested prospective prediction of ophthalmopathy. The 100 discovery patients were randomly split 7:3 into training and test sets. The study also compared thyroid tissue and blood T-cell repertoires from about six Graves' hyperthyroidism patients. Once sampling was done, hyperthyroidism patients were given methimazole at a starting dose of 30 mg daily, whereas ophthalmopathy patients were given high-dose intravenous methylprednisolone. A second multiplex PCR round built the libraries, followed by size selection and purification. Sequencing of the libraries was done on an Illumina HiSeq2000 using paired-end 100 bp reads. SOAPnuke was used to process the raw data, removing reads that contained adapters or uncalled bases, had a mean Phred below 15, or lacked an exact match to the constant primer or identifier. COPE v1.2.5 was used to merge the high-quality paired reads, and each unique nucleotide sequence was defined as a clonotype. Clonotypes were aligned to IMGT TRBV, TRBD and TRBJ reference segments using MiTCR v1.1. The analysis was restricted to V-J combinations with a frequency above 0.0001, which together covered 99.2% of the repertoires. The TCS score was defined as the ratio of F50 (clonal expansion) to E x V (chaos), calculated using BLOSUM62-based TCRdist between CDR3 peptides within each V-J. Welch's t-statistics and random forest reduced fewer than 550 V-J features to 10 to 15, which were used in a naive Bayes classifier (R e1071). No statistical method was used to fix the sample size in advance, and group allocation was not hidden from the investigators. The paper reports TCR Vbeta CDR3 sequencing of approximately 140 peripheral blood samples: approximately 41 ophthalmopathy, approximately 74 hyperthyroidism and 17 progressor patients.

The specimen comprised peripheral blood mononuclear cells (PBMCs), sampled at new diagnosis, from a patient treated with antithyroid drugs. The sequence links TRBV7-3 to TRBJ1-5; TRBD1 might be the D gene, on 6 matching bases. This TCR came from a man aged 18 to 30 with Graves disease. Donor details come from another sample of the same person, matched by shared clones. The CDR3 protein is CASSLWGGANQPQHF. The DNA sequence follows: TGTGCCAGCAGCCTCTGGGGGGGGGCCAATCAGCCCCAGCATTTT.